A selection of T cell receptor beta chains follows, all from one sample in a study. TCRdb itself ran the 5' RACE reads through MiXCR, one entry per CDR3 protein. The sample consists of fewer than 50,000 distinct CDR3 sequences, more than 20% of them appearing once. The specimen was Tregs sorted from a lymph node. These receptors all come from a female donor with breast cancer. The CDR3 runs from the conserved cysteine through the conserved F or W. D genes are given only for firm matches. Size is stated for part of the rows, as once, few or many counts, or as a class when the clone is expanded.

J gene: TRBJ2-1
CDR3 length: 15
clone size: once
D gene: -
V gene: TRBV9
CDR3 DNA: TGTGCCAGCGGCGTAGGTCAGCTCTCCTACAATGAGCAGTTCTTC
CDR3 protein: CASGVGQLSYNEQFF

J gene: TRBJ2-5
CDR3 length: 15
clone size: many
D gene: TRBD2
V gene: TRBV7-6
CDR3 DNA: TGTGCCAGCAGCCCGACTAGCGGGACTCAAGAGACCCAGTACTTC
CDR3 protein: CASSPTSGTQETQYF

J gene: TRBJ2-1
CDR3 length: 14
clone size: -
D gene: -
V gene: TRBV3-1
CDR3 DNA: TGTGCCAGCAGCCAAGGACCAGGATGGGATGAGCAGTTCTTC
CDR3 protein: CASSQGPGWDEQFF

J gene: TRBJ1-5
CDR3 length: 14
clone size: few
D gene: -
V gene: TRBV4-1
CDR3 DNA: TGCGCCAGCAGCCCCAGGGTGTCTAATCAGCCCCAGCATTTT
CDR3 protein: CASSPRVSNQPQHF

J gene: TRBJ2-5
CDR3 length: 15
clone size: many
D gene: -
V gene: TRBV20-1
CDR3 DNA: TGCAGTGCTAGAGGGCCCAGCGGGCTGCAAGAGACCCAGTACTTC
CDR3 protein: CSARGPSGLQETQYF

J gene: TRBJ2-1
CDR3 length: 15
clone size: -
D gene: TRBD2
V gene: TRBV27
CDR3 DNA: TGTGCCAGCAGCGTTGGTGCTAGCGGTTACAATGAGCAGTTCTTC
CDR3 protein: CASSVGASGYNEQFF

J gene: TRBJ1-1
CDR3 length: 13
clone size: -
D gene: TRBD1
V gene: TRBV28
CDR3 DNA: TGTGCCAGCAGTTTCCCCCGACAGGGTGAGGCTTTCTTT
CDR3 protein: CASSFPRQGEAFF

J gene: TRBJ2-7
CDR3 length: 13
clone size: -
D gene: TRBD1
V gene: TRBV5-4
CDR3 DNA: TGTGCCAGCAGCGGTACAGGGGTAAACGAGCAGTACTTC
CDR3 protein: CASSGTGVNEQYF

J gene: TRBJ2-7
CDR3 length: 17
clone size: few
D gene: -
V gene: TRBV25-1
CDR3 DNA: TGTGCCAGCAGTCGGGGGTTCGGCGCGGGGCACTCCTACGAGCAGTACTTC
CDR3 protein: CASSRGFGAGHSYEQYF

J gene: TRBJ2-5
CDR3 length: 13
clone size: -
D gene: -
V gene: TRBV7-2
CDR3 DNA: TGTGCCAGCAGCAACGGCGGGGTAGAGACCCAGTACTTC
CDR3 protein: CASSNGGVETQYF

J gene: TRBJ2-7
CDR3 length: 15
clone size: many
D gene: -
V gene: TRBV27
CDR3 DNA: TGTGCCAGCAGTTTTAGCACAGCGAGCTCCTACGAGCAGTACTTC
CDR3 protein: CASSFSTASSYEQYF

J gene: TRBJ1-4
CDR3 length: 14
clone size: many
D gene: TRBD1
V gene: TRBV29-1
CDR3 DNA: TGCAGCGTTGAAGGGACAGGGGCTAATGAAAAACTGTTTTTT
CDR3 protein: CSVEGTGANEKLFF

J gene: TRBJ2-1
CDR3 length: 15
clone size: many
D gene: TRBD2
V gene: TRBV9
CDR3 DNA: TGTGCCAGCAGCGTGACTAGCGGAGACTACAATGAGCAGTTCTTC
CDR3 protein: CASSVTSGDYNEQFF

J gene: TRBJ2-7
CDR3 length: 15
clone size: few
D gene: -
V gene: TRBV9
CDR3 DNA: TGTGCCAGCAGCGTAGGGGGGGCCCCAGGTCACGAGCAGTACTTC
CDR3 protein: CASSVGGAPGHEQYF

J gene: TRBJ2-5
CDR3 length: 16
clone size: few
D gene: -
V gene: TRBV20-1
CDR3 DNA: TGCAGTGCTAGAGTTGATCTAGGGGATTCGTTTGAGACCCAGTACTTC
CDR3 protein: CSARVDLGDSFETQYF

J gene: TRBJ2-2
CDR3 length: 19
clone size: many
D gene: -
V gene: TRBV28
CDR3 DNA: TGTGCCAGCAGTTCTCGAAGGCGGAACCCCCAGCCTCGCACCGGGGAGCTGTTTTTT
CDR3 protein: CASSSRRRNPQPRTGELFF

J gene: TRBJ1-1
CDR3 length: 14
clone size: many
D gene: -
V gene: TRBV5-1
CDR3 DNA: TGCGCCAGCAGCGGGGGGTGGGTTGGCACTGAAGCTTTCTTT
CDR3 protein: CASSGGWVGTEAFF

J gene: TRBJ2-4
CDR3 length: 13
clone size: many
D gene: -
V gene: TRBV27
CDR3 DNA: TGTGCCAGCAGTCTCGTAGCCAAAAACATTCAGTACTTC
CDR3 protein: CASSLVAKNIQYF

J gene: TRBJ2-7
CDR3 length: 13
clone size: -
D gene: -
V gene: TRBV28
CDR3 DNA: TGTGCCAGCAGTTATCTAGTGCACTACGAGCAGTGCTTC
CDR3 protein: CASSYLVHYEQCF

J gene: TRBJ1-2
CDR3 length: 12
clone size: -
D gene: -
V gene: TRBV12-3/TRBV12-4
CDR3 DNA: TGTGCCAGCAGTTTAATGGGTTATGGCTACACCTTC
CDR3 protein: CASSLMGYGYTF

J gene: TRBJ1-5
CDR3 length: 17
clone size: -
D gene: -
V gene: TRBV24-1
CDR3 DNA: -
CDR3 protein: CATSDPWDFRGNQPQHF

J gene: TRBJ1-1
CDR3 length: 14
clone size: many
D gene: -
V gene: TRBV12-3/TRBV12-4
CDR3 DNA: TGTGCCAGCAGTTTGGGCAGTTTGAACACTGAAGCTTTCTTT
CDR3 protein: CASSLGSLNTEAFF

J gene: TRBJ2-5
CDR3 length: 16
clone size: many
D gene: TRBD2
V gene: TRBV6-1
CDR3 DNA: TGTGCCAGCATTCGCAATGGGGGGGAGACGGGAGAGACCCAGTACTTC
CDR3 protein: CASIRNGGETGETQYF

J gene: TRBJ2-3
CDR3 length: 12
clone size: -
D gene: -
V gene: TRBV9
CDR3 DNA: TGTGCCAGCAGCGTAGTTCCAGATACGCGGTATTTT
CDR3 protein: CASSVVPDTRYF

J gene: TRBJ2-5
CDR3 length: 13
clone size: -
D gene: TRBD1
V gene: TRBV20-1
CDR3 DNA: TGCAGTGCCTATCGGACAGGGGGAGAGACCCAGTACTTC
CDR3 protein: CSAYRTGGETQYF

J gene: TRBJ2-3
CDR3 length: 14
clone size: many
D gene: -
V gene: TRBV10-3
CDR3 DNA: TGTGCCATCAGTACCGGGACTAGCACAGATACGCAGTATTTT
CDR3 protein: CAISTGTSTDTQYF

J gene: TRBJ2-7
CDR3 length: 17
clone size: few
D gene: TRBD2
V gene: TRBV27
CDR3 DNA: TGTGCCAGCAGTTTCCGCCGCCATAGCGGGAACTCCTACGAGCAGTACTTC
CDR3 protein: CASSFRRHSGNSYEQYF

J gene: TRBJ2-5
CDR3 length: 14
clone size: few
D gene: -
V gene: TRBV9
CDR3 DNA: TGTGCCAGCAGCCCCGCAGCCGACCAAGAGACCCAGTACTTC
CDR3 protein: CASSPAADQETQYF

J gene: TRBJ1-2
CDR3 length: 15
clone size: few
D gene: TRBD1
V gene: TRBV2
CDR3 DNA: TGTGCCAGCAGGGGACAGGGGGCGCACGGCTATGGCTACACCTTC
CDR3 protein: CASRGQGAHGYGYTF

J gene: TRBJ2-3
CDR3 length: 14
clone size: -
D gene: TRBD2
V gene: TRBV3-1
CDR3 DNA: TGTGCCAGCAGCCAAGGACTAGCGGGGATTACGCAGTATTTT
CDR3 protein: CASSQGLAGITQYF

J gene: TRBJ2-7
CDR3 length: 14
clone size: once
D gene: TRBD1
V gene: TRBV20-1
CDR3 DNA: TGCAGTGCTAAAGAGACAGGGGGACCACAGGAGCAGTGCTTC
CDR3 protein: CSAKETGGPQEQCF

J gene: TRBJ2-1
CDR3 length: 13
clone size: -
D gene: -
V gene: TRBV5-1
CDR3 DNA: TGCGCCAGCAGCTTGGGGCAGCTCAATGAGCAGTTCTTC
CDR3 protein: CASSLGQLNEQFF

J gene: TRBJ2-1
CDR3 length: 15
clone size: few
D gene: TRBD2
V gene: TRBV27
CDR3 DNA: TGTGCCAGCAGTCCTCTAGCGGGCCACTACAATGAGCAGTTCTTC
CDR3 protein: CASSPLAGHYNEQFF

J gene: TRBJ2-5
CDR3 length: 14
clone size: few
D gene: -
V gene: TRBV4-2
CDR3 DNA: TGTGCCAGCAGCCAAGGTATAGAGGTGAAGACCCAGTACTTC
CDR3 protein: CASSQGIEVKTQYF

J gene: TRBJ2-1
CDR3 length: 13
clone size: few
D gene: -
V gene: TRBV4-1
CDR3 DNA: TGCGCCAGCAGCCCCAGGGGCGCTGGTGAGCAGTTCTTC
CDR3 protein: CASSPRGAGEQFF

J gene: TRBJ2-5
CDR3 length: 15
clone size: many
D gene: TRBD2
V gene: TRBV5-1
CDR3 DNA: TGCGCCAGCAGCTTGGCTAGCGGGACCCGGGAGACCCAGTACTTC
CDR3 protein: CASSLASGTRETQYF

J gene: TRBJ1-6
CDR3 length: 14
clone size: -
D gene: -
V gene: TRBV6-1
CDR3 DNA: TGTGCCAACGGTGATTCAGGTCATAATTCACCCCTCCACTTT
CDR3 protein: CANGDSGHNSPLHF

J gene: TRBJ2-1
CDR3 length: 17
clone size: -
D gene: TRBD2
V gene: TRBV11-2
CDR3 DNA: TGTGCCAGCAGCTTAGATCGATGGGACTACTCCTACAATGAGCAGTTCTTC
CDR3 protein: CASSLDRWDYSYNEQFF